The rows below give T cell receptor beta chains drawn from one sample of a study of blood T cell repertoires in COVID-19. Assay used: immunoSEQ multiplex PCR; TCRdb lists only in-frame clones, some missing. The data contain 200,000 or so clones, about 85% of them singletons. The sample taken for sequencing was peripheral blood. The origin of the receptors is a woman older than 75 with COVID-19, enrolled during active disease. The CDR3 runs from the conserved cysteine through the conserved F or W. D genes are given only for firm matches. The size entry is marked missing in some rows and otherwise reads once, few, many or a size class.

TRBJ2-1 . 14 . TRBV18 TGTGCCAGCCACCTCACGAGGTCCTCCAATGAGCAGTTCTTC CASHLTRSSNEQFF
TRBJ2-3 TRBD2 14 . TRBV6-5 TGTGCCAGCACCCCGGGACTAGCGTCCTTGATGCAGTATTTT CASTPGLASLMQYF
TRBJ1-5 TRBD1 15 . TRBV7-7 TGTGCTAGCAGCTCGGACAGGTTTGACAATCAGCCCCAGCATTTT CASSSDRFDNQPQHF
TRBJ2-7 . 15 . TRBV7-9 TGTGCCAGCAGCTCAACGGTAGGGAGCTCCTACGAGCAGTACTTC CASSSTVGSSYEQYF
TRBJ2-3 . 13 . TRBV28 TGTGCCAGCCTTTACAGAGCCACAGATACGCAGTATTTT CASLYRATDTQYF
TRBJ2-5 . 14 . TRBV10-3 TGTGCCATCAGTGAGTCGTCGGGGGAGGAGACCCAGTACTTC CAISESSGEETQYF
TRBJ2-3 . 13 . TRBV7-2 TGTGCCAGCAGCTTAGATATCACAGATACGCAGTATTTT CASSLDITDTQYF
TRBJ1-5 . 13 . TRBV19 TGTGCCAGTAGTATCACCGAGGAACAGCCCCAGCATTTT CASSITEEQPQHF
TRBJ1-5 . 15 . TRBV5-6 TGTGCCAGCAGCCAAGCCGTGACAGACAATCAGCCCCAGCATTTT CASSQAVTDNQPQHF
TRBJ2-6 . 17 . TRBV5-5 TGTGCCAGCAGCCTTTTAATTGATAGCTCTGGGGCCAACGTCCTGACTTTC CASSLLIDSSGANVLTF
TRBJ1-2 TRBD1 16 . TRBV15 TGTGCCACCAGCAGAGCCCCGGGACAGGGTAACTATGGCTACACCTTC CATSRAPGQGNYGYTF
TRBJ1-2 . 14 . TRBV3-1/TRBV3-2 TGTGCCAGCAGCCAGAGGGTGCCTAACTATGGCTACACCTTC CASSQRVPNYGYTF
TRBJ1-2 . 15 . TRBV18 TGTGCCAGCTCACCTGAAGTGATAGCTAACTATGGCTACACCTTC CASSPEVIANYGYTF
TRBJ1-1 . 16 . TRBV7-9 TGTGCCAGCAGCTTAGTCGGTAGGGGCAGGGGCACTGAAGCTTTCTTT CASSLVGRGRGTEAFF
TRBJ2-3 . 11 once TRBV2 TGTGCCAGCAGTGTTAGTAATACGCAGTATTTT CASSVSNTQYF
TRBJ2-1 . 13 . TRBV6-1 TGTGCCAGCGGCCCTTTCGTGTACAATGAGCAGTTCTTC CASGPFVYNEQFF
TRBJ1-2 TRBD1 13 many TRBV28 TGTGCCAGCAGTTTAGGGACAGGGACCGGCTACACCTTC CASSLGTGTGYTF
TRBJ1-1 . 13 . TRBV28 TGTGCCAGCCTCTATTCTACGAACACTGAAGCTTTCTTT CASLYSTNTEAFF
TRBJ1-5 . 15 . TRBV5-6 TGTGCCAGCAGCCCGAGCGTAGGCGGTAGGCAGCCCCAGCATTTT CASSPSVGGRQPQHF
TRBJ2-1 TRBD1 15 . TRBV19 TGTGCCAGTAGTATTCAGGGGGCGAACTGGGGTGAGCAGTTCTTC CASSIQGANWGEQFF
TRBJ1-6 TRBD1 15 . TRBV3-1/TRBV3-2 TGTGCCAGCAGCCGACCCGGGACAGGGAATTCACCCCTCCACTTT CASSRPGTGNSPLHF
TRBJ2-3 TRBD2 17 . TRBV15 TGTGCCACCAGCGGAGAAGGCGGGGGGGAGTTCACAGATACGCAGTATTTT CATSGEGGGEFTDTQYF
TRBJ2-1 TRBD2 14 . TRBV6-5 TGTGCCAGCAGGGGACTAGCGGGGGACAATGAGCAGTTCTTC CASRGLAGDNEQFF
TRBJ2-5 . 13 once TRBV19 TGTGCCAGTAGTATTGGCCTTTTGGAGACCCAGTACTTC CASSIGLLETQYF